These 5 T cell receptor beta chains came from one sample sequenced in a study of tumor and adjacent non-tumor tissue in lung cancer listed by TCRdb under 2018. Bulk unsorted tissue served as the source for RNA extraction, and RNA quality was assessed using a NanoDrop ND-1000 and an Agilent 2100. Distant non-tumor tissue taken more than 3 cm from the tumor edge was used as the normal lung sample. Library preparation employed multiplex PCR. The instrument given in TCRdb is Illumina HiSeq 2500. TCRbeta libraries were constructed through three rounds of nested PCR with primers (Table S4) according to protocols modified from ARM-PCR. The raw public reads went through TCRdb reprocessing: fastp at Q25, MiXCR clone calling, in-frame beta chains kept. Every distinct CDR3 protein forms one entry, paired with its most common genes and DNA. For this sample the table gives almost 75,000 distinct CDR3 sequences, of which roughly 70% were detected only once. The ten most abundant clones make up 28% of the sample.

The sequencing sample was made of distant non-tumor lung tissue. These receptors were collected from a woman in her forties or fifties with non-small cell lung cancer.

The gene calls are TRBV28 and TRBJ2-3; 9 bases are a match to TRBD2. Losses at the gene ends were 2 bases for V and 5 bases for J; bases not matched to a gene: 5. Germline V gives CDR1 MDHEN, CDR2 SYDVKM. This CDR3 comprises 15 residues. CDR3 residues: CASSLAGGTLDTQYF. The CDR3 DNA follows: TGTGCCAGCAGTTTAGCGGGAGGGACATTAGATACGCAGTATTTT. The full variable domain, its missing parts supplied by reference TRBV28 and TRBJ2-3, is DVKVTQSSRYLVKRTGEKVFLECVQDMDHENMFWYRQDPGLGLRLIYFSYDVKMKEKGDIPEGYSVSREKKERFSLILESASTNQTSMYLCASSLAGGTLDTQYFGPGTRLTVL.

In this sample, this clonotype turned up many times. J is TRBJ2-7 and V is TRBV6-2 or TRBV6-3; D call uncertain. The germline gives CDR1 MNHEY, CDR2 SVGEGT. CDR3 length equals 14 residues. Trimming took off 3 bases at V and 3 bases at J, with 12 bases between the two ends. The CDR3 region is CASSYLAGNYEQYF. DNA of the CDR3: TGTGCCAGCAGTTATCTGGCAGGAAACTACGAGCAGTACTTC.

Note on this clonotype: The CDR3 does not end in the conserved phenylalanine or tryptophan, so this is likely a read error. The genes are TRBV20-1 and TRBJ1-1; perhaps TRBD1 as D (5 bases). V was pared by 0 bases and J by 5 bases, with 10 bases between. This CDR3 region has 13 residues. The germline V gene has CDR1 DFQATT and CDR2 SNEGSKA (reference sequence). The CDR3 DNA sequence: TGCAGTGCTAGAGAAGGGGCACGGACTGAAGCTTTCTCA. Amino acid sequence: CSAREGARTEAFS.

The V and J genes are TRBV11-2 and TRBJ2-7, with 8 positions matching TRBD2. The CDR3 sequence is 16 residues long. From germline, CDR1 is SGHAT and CDR2 FQNNGV. The junction had 11 bases not matched to a gene; V was cut back by 7 bases and J by 0 bases. CDR3 sequence (DNA): TGTGCCAGCACCCCCATGATTAGCGGGATCTCCTACGAGCAGTACTTC. It specifies CASTPMISGISYEQYF.

Notes on this clonotype: This may be a read error, as it is one base from a much larger clone. The conserved closing phenylalanine or tryptophan is absent in this CDR3, likely reflecting a read error. The chain is built from TRBV4-1 and TRBJ2-1; tentative D call: TRBD1 (6 bases). Trimming removed 0 bases at V and 11 bases at J, with 17 bases between. Germline CDR1 reads MGHRA; CDR2 reads YSYEKL. CDR3 length: 15 amino acids. In DNA, the CDR3 is TGCGCCAGCAGCCAAGATTGGGGACAACAATCCCAGCAGTTCCTC. Its protein product is CASSQDWGQQSQQFL.